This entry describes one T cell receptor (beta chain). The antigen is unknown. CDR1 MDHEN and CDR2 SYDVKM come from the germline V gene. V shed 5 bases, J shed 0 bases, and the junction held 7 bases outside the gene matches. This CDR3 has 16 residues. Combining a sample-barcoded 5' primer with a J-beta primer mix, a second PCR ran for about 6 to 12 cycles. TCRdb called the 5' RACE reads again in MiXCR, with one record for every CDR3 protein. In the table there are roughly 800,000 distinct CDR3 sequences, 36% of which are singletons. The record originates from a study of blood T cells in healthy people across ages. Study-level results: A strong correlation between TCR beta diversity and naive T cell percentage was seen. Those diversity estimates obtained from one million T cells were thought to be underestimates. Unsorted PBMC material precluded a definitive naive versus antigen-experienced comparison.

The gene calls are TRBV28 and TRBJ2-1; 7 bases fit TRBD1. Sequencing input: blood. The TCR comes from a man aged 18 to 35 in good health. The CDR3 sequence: CASSPPQGVSYNEQFF. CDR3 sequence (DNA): TGTGCCAGCAGTCCCCCCCAGGGGGTCTCCTACAATGAGCAGTTCTTC.